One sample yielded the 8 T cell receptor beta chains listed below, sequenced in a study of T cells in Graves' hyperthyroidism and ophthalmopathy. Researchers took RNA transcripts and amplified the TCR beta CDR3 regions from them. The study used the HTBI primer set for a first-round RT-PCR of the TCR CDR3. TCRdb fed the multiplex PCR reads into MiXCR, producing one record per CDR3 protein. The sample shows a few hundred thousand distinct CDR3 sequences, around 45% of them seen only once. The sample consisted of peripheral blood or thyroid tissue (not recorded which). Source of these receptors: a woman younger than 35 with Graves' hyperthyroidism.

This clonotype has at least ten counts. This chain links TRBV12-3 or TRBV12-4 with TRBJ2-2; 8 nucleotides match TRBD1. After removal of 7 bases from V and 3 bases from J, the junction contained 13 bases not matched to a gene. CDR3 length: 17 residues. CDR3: CASTQGVQGVHTGELFF. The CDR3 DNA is TGTGCCAGCACCCAAGGGGTACAGGGGGTACACACCGGGGAGCTGTTTTTT.

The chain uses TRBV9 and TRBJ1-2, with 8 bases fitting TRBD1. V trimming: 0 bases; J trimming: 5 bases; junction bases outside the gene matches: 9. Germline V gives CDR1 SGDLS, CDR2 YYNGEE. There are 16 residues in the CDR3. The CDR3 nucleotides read TGTGCCAGCAGCGTAGTACAGGGGGGCAGCCGGTATGGCTACACCTTC. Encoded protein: CASSVVQGGSRYGYTF.

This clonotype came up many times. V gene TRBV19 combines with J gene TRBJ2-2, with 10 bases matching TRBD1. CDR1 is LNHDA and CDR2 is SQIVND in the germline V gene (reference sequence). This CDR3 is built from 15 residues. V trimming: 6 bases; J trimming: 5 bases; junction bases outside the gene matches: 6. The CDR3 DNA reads TGTGCCAGTAGAGGGACAGGGGTTTTTACCGGGGAGCTGTTTTTT. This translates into CASRGTGVFTGELFF. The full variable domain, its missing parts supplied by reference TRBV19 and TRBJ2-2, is DGGITQSPKYLFRKEGQNVTLSCEQNLNHDAMYWYRQDPGQGLRLIYYSQIVNDFQKGDIAEGYSVSREKKESFPLTVTSAQKNPTAFYLCASRGTGVFTGELFFGEGSRLTVL.

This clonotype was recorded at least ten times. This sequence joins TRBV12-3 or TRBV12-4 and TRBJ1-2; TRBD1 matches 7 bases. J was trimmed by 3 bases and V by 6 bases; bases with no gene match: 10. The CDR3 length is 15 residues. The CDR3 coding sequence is TGTGCCAGCAGGCGCCTAGGGGGCGCGGACTATGGCTACACCTTC. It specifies CASRRLGGADYGYTF.

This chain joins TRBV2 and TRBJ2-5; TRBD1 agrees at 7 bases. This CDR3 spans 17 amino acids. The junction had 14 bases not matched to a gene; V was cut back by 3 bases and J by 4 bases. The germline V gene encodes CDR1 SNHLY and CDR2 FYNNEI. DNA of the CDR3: TGTGCCAGCAGTGATACGGTCGAGACAGGGAGTAGAGAGACCCAGTACTTC. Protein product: CASSDTVETGSRETQYF. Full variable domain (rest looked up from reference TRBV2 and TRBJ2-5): EPEVTQTPSHQVTQMGQEVILRCVPISNHLYFYWYRQILGQKVEFLVSFYNNEISEKSEIFDDQFSVERPDGSNFTLKIRSTKLEDSAMYFCASSDTVETGSRETQYFGPGTRLLVL.

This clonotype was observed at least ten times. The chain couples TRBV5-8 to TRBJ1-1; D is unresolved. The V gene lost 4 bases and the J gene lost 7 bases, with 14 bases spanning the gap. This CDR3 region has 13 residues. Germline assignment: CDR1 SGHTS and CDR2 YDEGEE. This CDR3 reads CASSLDPPNEAFF. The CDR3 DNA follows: TGTGCCAGCAGCCTGGACCCACCAAATGAAGCTTTCTTT.

The CDR3: CSATRTSKGEQFF. The CDR3 DNA reads as TGCAGTGCTACAAGGACTAGCAAGGGTGAGCAGTTCTTC. The V and J genes are TRBV20-1 and TRBJ2-1; 8 bases are shared with TRBD2. CDR1 and CDR2 from the germline V gene are DFQATT and SNEGSKA (reference sequence). The length of the CDR3 is 13 residues. Germline trimming cut 4 bases from V and 9 bases from J; bases unmatched to any gene: 8.

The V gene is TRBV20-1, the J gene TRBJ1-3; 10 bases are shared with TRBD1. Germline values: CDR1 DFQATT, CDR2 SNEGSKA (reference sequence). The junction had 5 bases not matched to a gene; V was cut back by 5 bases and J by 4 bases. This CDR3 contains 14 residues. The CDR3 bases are TGCAGTGCTCGACAGGGGGCATTCGGAAACACCATATATTTT. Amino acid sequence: CSARQGAFGNTIYF.